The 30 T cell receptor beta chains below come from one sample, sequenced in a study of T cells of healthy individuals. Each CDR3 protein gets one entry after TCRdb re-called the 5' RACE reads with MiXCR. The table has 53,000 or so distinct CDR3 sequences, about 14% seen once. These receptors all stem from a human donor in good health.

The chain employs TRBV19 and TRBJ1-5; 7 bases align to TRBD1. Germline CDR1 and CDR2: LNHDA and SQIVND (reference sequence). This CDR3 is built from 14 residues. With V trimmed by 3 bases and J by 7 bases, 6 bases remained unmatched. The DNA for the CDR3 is TGTGCCAGTAGTATCTACAGGGGCGACCAGCCCCAGCATTTT. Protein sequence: CASSIYRGDQPQHF.

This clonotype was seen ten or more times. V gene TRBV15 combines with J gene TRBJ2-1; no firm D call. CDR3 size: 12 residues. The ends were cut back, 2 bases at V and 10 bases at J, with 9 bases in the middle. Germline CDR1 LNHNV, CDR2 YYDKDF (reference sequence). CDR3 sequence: CATSRRAMEQFF. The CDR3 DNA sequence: TGTGCCACCAGCAGACGGGCGATGGAGCAGTTCTTC.

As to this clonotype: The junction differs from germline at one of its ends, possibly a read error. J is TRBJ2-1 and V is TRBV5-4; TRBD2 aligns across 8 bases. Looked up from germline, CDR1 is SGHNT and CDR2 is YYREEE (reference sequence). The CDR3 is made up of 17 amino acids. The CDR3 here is CTSSPRTSRRDYNEQFF. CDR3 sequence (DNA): TGTACCAGCAGCCCCAGGACTAGCCGAAGAGACTACAATGAGCAGTTCTTC.

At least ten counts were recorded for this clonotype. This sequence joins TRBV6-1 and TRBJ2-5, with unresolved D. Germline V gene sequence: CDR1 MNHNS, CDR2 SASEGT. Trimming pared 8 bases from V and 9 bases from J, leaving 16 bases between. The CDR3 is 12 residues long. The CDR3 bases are TGTGCCAGCGGTTTGAACCGTCAGGCCCAGTACTTC. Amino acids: CASGLNRQAQYF.

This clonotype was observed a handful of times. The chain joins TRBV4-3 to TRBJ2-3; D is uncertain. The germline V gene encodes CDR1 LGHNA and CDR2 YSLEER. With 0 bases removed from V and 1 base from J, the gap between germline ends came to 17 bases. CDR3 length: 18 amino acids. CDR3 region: CASSQEKGPIWGTDTQYF. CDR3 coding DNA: TGCGCCAGCAGCCAAGAAAAGGGCCCAATCTGGGGCACAGATACGCAGTATTTT.

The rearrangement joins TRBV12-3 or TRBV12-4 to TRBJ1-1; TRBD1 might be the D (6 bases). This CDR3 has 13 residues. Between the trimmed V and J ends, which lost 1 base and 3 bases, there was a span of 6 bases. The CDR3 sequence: CASSLDRDTEAFF. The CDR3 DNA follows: TGTGCCAGCAGTTTAGACAGGGACACTGAAGCTTTCTTT.

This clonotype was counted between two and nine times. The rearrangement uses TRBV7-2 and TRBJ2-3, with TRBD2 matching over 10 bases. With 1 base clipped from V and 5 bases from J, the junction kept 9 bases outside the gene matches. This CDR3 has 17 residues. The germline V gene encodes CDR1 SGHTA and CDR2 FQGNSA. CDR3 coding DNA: TGTGCCAGCAGCTTAGTCTCTCTAGCGGGGGTCTTAGATACGCAGTATTTT. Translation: CASSLVSLAGVLDTQYF.

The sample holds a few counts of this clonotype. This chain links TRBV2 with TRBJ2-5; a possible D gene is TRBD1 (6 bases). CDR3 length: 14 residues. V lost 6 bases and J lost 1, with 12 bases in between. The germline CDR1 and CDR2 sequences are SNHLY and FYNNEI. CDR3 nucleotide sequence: TGTGCCAGCAGCGCCCGAGGGGGCCAAGAGACCCAGTACTTC. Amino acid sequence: CASSARGGQETQYF.

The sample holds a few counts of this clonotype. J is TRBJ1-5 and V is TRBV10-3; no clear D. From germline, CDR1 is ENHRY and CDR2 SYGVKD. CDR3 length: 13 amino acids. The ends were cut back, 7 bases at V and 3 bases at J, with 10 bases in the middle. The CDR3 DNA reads TGTGCCATCACCGCGGGATCCAATCAGCCCCAGCATTTT. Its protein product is CAITAGSNQPQHF.

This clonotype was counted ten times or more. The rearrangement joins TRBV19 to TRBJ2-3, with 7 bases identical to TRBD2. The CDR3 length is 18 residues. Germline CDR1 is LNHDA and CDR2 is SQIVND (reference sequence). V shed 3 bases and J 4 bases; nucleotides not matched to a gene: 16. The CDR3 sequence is CASSIGGRDPLQADTQYF. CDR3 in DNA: TGTGCCAGTAGTATCGGTGGGAGGGACCCACTTCAAGCAGATACGCAGTATTTT.

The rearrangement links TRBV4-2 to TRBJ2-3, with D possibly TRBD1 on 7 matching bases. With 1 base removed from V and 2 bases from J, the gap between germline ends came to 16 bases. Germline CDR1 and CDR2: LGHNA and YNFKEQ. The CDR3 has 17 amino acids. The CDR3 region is CASSQGGVGQVTDTQYF. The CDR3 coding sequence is TGTGCCAGCAGCCAAGGGGGGGTAGGACAGGTCACAGATACGCAGTATTTT.

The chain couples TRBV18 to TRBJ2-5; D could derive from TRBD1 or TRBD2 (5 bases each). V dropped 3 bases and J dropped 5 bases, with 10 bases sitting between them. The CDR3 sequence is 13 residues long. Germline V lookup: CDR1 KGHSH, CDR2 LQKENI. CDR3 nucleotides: TGTGCCAGCTCACCTAATGAGGGGGAGACCCAGTACTTC. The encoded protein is CASSPNEGETQYF.

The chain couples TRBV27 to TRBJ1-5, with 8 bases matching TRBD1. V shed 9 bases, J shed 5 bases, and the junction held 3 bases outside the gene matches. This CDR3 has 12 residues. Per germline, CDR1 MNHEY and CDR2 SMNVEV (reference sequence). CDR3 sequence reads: CARPGGDQPQHF. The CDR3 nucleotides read TGTGCCAGACCAGGGGGCGATCAGCCCCAGCATTTT.

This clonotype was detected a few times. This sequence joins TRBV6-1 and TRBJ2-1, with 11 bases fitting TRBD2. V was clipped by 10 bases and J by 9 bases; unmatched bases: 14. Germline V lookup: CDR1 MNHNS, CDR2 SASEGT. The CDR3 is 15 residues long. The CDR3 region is CATDLLAGEGGEQFF. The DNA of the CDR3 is TGTGCCACCGACTTACTAGCGGGAGAGGGAGGTGAGCAGTTCTTC.

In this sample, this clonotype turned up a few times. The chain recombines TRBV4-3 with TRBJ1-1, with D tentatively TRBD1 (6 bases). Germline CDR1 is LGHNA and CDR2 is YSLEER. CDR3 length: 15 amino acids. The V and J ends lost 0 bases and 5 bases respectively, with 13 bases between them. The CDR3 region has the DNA TGCGCCAGCAGCCAAGATGGACAGAAAAGGACTGAAGCTTTCTTT. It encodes CASSQDGQKRTEAFF.

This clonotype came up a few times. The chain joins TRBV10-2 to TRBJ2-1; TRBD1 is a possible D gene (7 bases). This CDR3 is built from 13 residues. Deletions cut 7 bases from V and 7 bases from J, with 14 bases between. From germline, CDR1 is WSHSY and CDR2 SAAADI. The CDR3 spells CASMQGGVNEQFF. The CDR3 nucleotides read TGCGCCAGCATGCAGGGGGGCGTAAATGAGCAGTTCTTC.

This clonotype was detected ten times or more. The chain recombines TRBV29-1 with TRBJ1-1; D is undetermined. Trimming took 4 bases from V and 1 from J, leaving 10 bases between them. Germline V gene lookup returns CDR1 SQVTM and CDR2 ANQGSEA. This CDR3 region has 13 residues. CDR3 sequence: CSVGLTANTEAFF. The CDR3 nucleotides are TGCAGCGTTGGTTTAACAGCGAACACTGAAGCTTTCTTT.

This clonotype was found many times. The CDR3 DNA reads as TGCAGCCGACCGGGACAGGGGTTTAATGAGCAGTTCTTC. This codes for CSRPGQGFNEQFF. V and J are TRBV29-1 and TRBJ2-1, with 10 bases that match TRBD1. The J segment lost 7 bases and the V segment lost 8 bases, leaving 8 bases of the junction unmatched. The CDR3 sequence is 13 residues long. Germline V CDR1 and CDR2: SQVTM, ANQGSEA.

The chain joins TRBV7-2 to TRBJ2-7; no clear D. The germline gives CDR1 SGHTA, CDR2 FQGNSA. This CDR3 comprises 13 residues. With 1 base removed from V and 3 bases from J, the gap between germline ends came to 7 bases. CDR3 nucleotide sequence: TGTGCCAGCAGCTTAGGCCCGAACTACGAGCAGTACTTC. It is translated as CASSLGPNYEQYF.

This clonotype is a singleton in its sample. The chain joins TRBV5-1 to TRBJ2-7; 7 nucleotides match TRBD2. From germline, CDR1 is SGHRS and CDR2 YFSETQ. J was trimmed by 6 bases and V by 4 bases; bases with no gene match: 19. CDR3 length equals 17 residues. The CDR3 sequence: CASSLGFFERGVAEQYF. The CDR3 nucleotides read TGCGCCAGCAGCCTGGGCTTCTTCGAGCGGGGAGTAGCCGAGCAGTACTTC.

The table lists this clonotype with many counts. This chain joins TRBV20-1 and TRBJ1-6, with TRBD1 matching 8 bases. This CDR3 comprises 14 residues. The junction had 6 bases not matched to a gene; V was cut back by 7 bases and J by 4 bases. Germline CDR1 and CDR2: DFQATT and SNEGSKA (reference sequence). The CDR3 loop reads CSVRGQGYNSPLHF. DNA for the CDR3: TGCAGTGTTCGAGGACAGGGTTATAATTCACCCCTCCACTTT.

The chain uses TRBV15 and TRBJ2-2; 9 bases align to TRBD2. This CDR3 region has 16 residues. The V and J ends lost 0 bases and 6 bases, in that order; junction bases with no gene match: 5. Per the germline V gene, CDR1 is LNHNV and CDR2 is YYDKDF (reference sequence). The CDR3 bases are TGTGCCACCAGCAGAGAGGCGGGGGGGCCGGCCGGGGAGCTGTTTTTT. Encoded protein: CATSREAGGPAGELFF.

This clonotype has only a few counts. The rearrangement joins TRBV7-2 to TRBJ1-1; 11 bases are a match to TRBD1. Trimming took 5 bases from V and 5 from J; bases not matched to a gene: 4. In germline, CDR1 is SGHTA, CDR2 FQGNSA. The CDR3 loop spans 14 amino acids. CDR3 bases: TGTGCCAGCAGCAGGACAGGGGGCGGAACTGAAGCTTTCTTT. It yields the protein CASSRTGGGTEAFF.

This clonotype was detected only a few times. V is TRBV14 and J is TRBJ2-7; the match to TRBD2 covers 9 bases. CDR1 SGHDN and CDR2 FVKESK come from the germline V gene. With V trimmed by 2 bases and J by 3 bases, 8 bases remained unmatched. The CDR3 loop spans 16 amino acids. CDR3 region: CASSQSRGLASYEQYF. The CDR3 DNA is TGTGCCAGCAGCCAATCGAGGGGACTAGCAAGCTACGAGCAGTACTTC.

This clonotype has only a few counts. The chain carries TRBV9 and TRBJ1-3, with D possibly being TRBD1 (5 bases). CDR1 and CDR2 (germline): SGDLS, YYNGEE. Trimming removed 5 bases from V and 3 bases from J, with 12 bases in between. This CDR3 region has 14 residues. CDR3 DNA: TGTGCCAGCAGTGTGGGGGGTGGTGGAAACACCATATATTTT. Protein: CASSVGGGGNTIYF.

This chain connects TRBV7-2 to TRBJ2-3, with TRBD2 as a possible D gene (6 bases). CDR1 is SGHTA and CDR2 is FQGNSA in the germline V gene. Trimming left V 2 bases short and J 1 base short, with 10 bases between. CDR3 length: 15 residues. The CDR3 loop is CASSLTGGGTDTQYF. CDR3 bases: TGTGCCAGCAGCTTAACGGGCGGGGGCACAGATACGCAGTATTTT.

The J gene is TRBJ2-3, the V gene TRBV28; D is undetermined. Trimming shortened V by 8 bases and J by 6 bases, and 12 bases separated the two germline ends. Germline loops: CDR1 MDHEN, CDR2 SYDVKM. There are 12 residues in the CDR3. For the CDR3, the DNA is TGTGCCAGCTCCACCGCGACGGATACGCAGTATTTT. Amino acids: CASSTATDTQYF.

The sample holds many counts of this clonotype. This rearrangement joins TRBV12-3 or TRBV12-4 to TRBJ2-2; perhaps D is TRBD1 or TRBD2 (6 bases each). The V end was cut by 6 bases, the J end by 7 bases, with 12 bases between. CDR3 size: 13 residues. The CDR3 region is CASRVGGGGELFF. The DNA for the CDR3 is TGTGCCAGCAGGGTAGGGGGAGGCGGGGAGCTGTTTTTT.

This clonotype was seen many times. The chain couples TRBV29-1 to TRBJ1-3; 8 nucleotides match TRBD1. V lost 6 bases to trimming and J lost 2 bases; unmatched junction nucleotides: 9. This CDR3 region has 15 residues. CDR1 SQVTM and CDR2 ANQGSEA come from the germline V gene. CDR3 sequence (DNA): TGCAGCGTATTCACGGACAGGGACGCTGGAAACACCATATATTTT. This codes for CSVFTDRDAGNTIYF.

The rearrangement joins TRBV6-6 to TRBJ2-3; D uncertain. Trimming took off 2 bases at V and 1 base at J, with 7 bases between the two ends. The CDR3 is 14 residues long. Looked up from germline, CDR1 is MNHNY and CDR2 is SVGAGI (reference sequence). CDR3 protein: CASSYVRRTDTQYF. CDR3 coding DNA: TGTGCCAGCAGTTACGTTAGACGCACAGATACGCAGTATTTT.